The 13 T cell receptor beta chains presented below share a single source sample, sequenced in a study of early T cells in non-severe SARS-CoV-2 infection. TCRdb re-analysed the 5' RACE reads in MiXCR, keeping a single row per CDR3 protein. The data hold some 60,000 distinct CDR3 sequences, with about 8.4% observed a single time. The sequenced sample was whole blood. These receptors were taken from an adult who was a healthcare worker with PCR-confirmed SARS-CoV-2 infection or an uninfected control (not recorded which).

A word on this clonotype: An end of the junction does not agree with germline; a read error may underlie this. The rearrangement links TRBV3-1 to TRBJ1-1; no reliable D call. Germline V gene data show CDR1 as LGHDT and CDR2 as YNNKEL (reference sequence). The CDR3 consists of 9 residues. For the CDR3, the DNA is TGTGTCAGCGCCGGGGAAGCTTTCTTT. Protein sequence: CVSAGEAFF. Supplemented by reference TRBV3-1 and TRBJ1-1, the full variable domain reads DTAVSQTPKYLVTQMGNDKSIKCEQNLGHDTMYWYKQDSKKFLKIMFSYNNKELIINETVPNRFSPKSPDKAHLNLHINSLELGDSAVYFCVSAGEAFFGQGTRLTVV.

Many counts were recorded for this clonotype. The chain links TRBV7-9 to TRBJ2-1; D remains unclear. Trimming left V 5 bases short and J 14 bases short, with 16 bases between. CDR1 and CDR2 from the germline V gene are SEHNR and FQNEAQ (reference sequence). This CDR3 has 12 residues. The CDR3 here is CASSIDTGVEFF. The CDR3 DNA reads TGTGCCAGCAGCATCGATACCGGCGTGGAGTTCTTC.

Sample share makes this clonotype medium-sized. V is TRBV7-6 and J is TRBJ1-3; TRBD1 is a possible D gene (5 bases). CDR1 and CDR2 from the germline V gene are SGHVS and FNYEAQ. The CDR3 covers 16 residues. Between the trimmed V and J ends, which lost 4 bases and 0 bases, there was a span of 13 bases. As DNA, the CDR3 is TGTGCCAGCAGCTCCCCGGGGGTCGACTCTGGAAACACCATATATTTT. Protein sequence: CASSSPGVDSGNTIYF.

The V gene is TRBV19, the J gene TRBJ2-2; D tentatively reads TRBD1 or TRBD2 (5 bases each). The germline V gene has CDR1 LNHDA and CDR2 SQIVND (reference sequence). This CDR3 is built from 14 residues. V was trimmed by 5 bases and J by 1 base, leaving 8 bases between them. The CDR3 protein is CASSRGRNTGELFF. CDR3 in DNA: TGTGCCAGTAGTCGGGGCAGGAACACCGGGGAGCTGTTTTTT.

The chain uses TRBV29-1 and TRBJ2-3; D perhaps matches TRBD1 (6 bases). The CDR3 runs 12 residues. Germline V gene sequence: CDR1 SQVTM, CDR2 ANQGSEA. V was pared by 2 bases and J by 3 bases, with 6 bases between. The CDR3 sequence: CSVETGTDTQYF. CDR3 bases: TGCAGCGTTGAAACAGGGACAGATACGCAGTATTTT.

This clonotype was counted only a few times. This chain connects TRBV4-1 to TRBJ2-5; 11 bases map to TRBD1. CDR1 is MGHRA and CDR2 is YSYEKL in the germline V gene. Trimming cost V 0 bases and J 5 bases; bases outside gene matches: 5. The CDR3 sequence is 16 residues long. The CDR3 protein is CASSQDMGQGGETQYF. In DNA form, the CDR3 reads TGCGCCAGCAGCCAAGATATGGGACAGGGGGGCGAGACCCAGTACTTC.

This clonotype was counted many times. The chain joins TRBV5-1 to TRBJ2-1, with 9 bases matching TRBD1. Germline V gene sequence: CDR1 SGHRS, CDR2 YFSETQ. This CDR3 region has 15 residues. V dropped 4 bases and J dropped 5; count of bases not matched to a gene: 7. CDR3 in amino acids: CASSTRDRVHNEQFF. Written as DNA, the CDR3 is TGCGCCAGCAGCACCCGGGACAGGGTCCACAATGAGCAGTTCTTC.

This clonotype was seen a few times. This chain connects TRBV6-1 to TRBJ1-2; D unresolved. There are 16 residues in the CDR3. V was trimmed by 10 bases and J by 4 bases, leaving 25 bases between them. CDR1 MNHNS and CDR2 SASEGT come from the germline V gene. CDR3 loop: CAIPENSKSTGYGYTF. Here the CDR3 DNA reads TGTGCCATCCCGGAGAACAGTAAGTCGACTGGCTATGGCTACACCTTC.

This clonotype was recorded a few times. The V and J genes are TRBV5-1 and TRBJ1-6; 7 bases match TRBD1. CDR1 is SGHRS and CDR2 is YFSETQ in the germline V gene. This CDR3 is 16 amino acids long. V was clipped by 1 base and J by 12 bases; unmatched bases: 13. CDR3 sequence: CASSLPVGQAEEPLHF. For the CDR3, the DNA is TGCGCCAGCAGCTTGCCAGTCGGACAGGCCGAGGAACCCCTCCACTTT.

This clonotype was counted at least ten times. J is TRBJ1-1 and V is TRBV2; D perhaps matches TRBD1 (5 bases). CDR3 length: 11 residues. Looked up from germline, CDR1 is SNHLY and CDR2 is FYNNEI. The chain's CDR3 is CAGGVHTEAFF. The CDR3 DNA follows: TGTGCTGGAGGGGTCCACACTGAAGCTTTCTTT. The full variable domain, rest sourced from reference TRBV2 and TRBJ1-1, is EPEVTQTPSHQVTQMGQEVILRCVPISNHLYFYWYRQILGQKVEFLVSFYNNEISEKSEIFDDQFSVERPDGSNFTLKIRSTKLEDSAMYFCAGGVHTEAFFGQGTRLTVV.

This clonotype was counted many times. The chain couples TRBV24-1 to TRBJ2-5; unclear D gene. The germline gives CDR1 KGHDR, CDR2 SFDVKD. The CDR3 is made up of 11 amino acids. Between the trimmed V and J ends, which lost 9 bases and 2 bases, there was a span of 6 bases. This CDR3 reads CATGDQETQYF. The CDR3 nucleotides are TGTGCCACCGGAGATCAAGAGACCCAGTACTTC.

The V gene is TRBV6-2 or TRBV6-3, the J gene TRBJ2-7, with 7 bases that match TRBD2. The CDR3 has 15 residues. V was pared by 7 bases and J by 3 bases, with 12 bases of the junction left unmatched. Germline-derived CDR1 and CDR2 are MNHEY and SVGEGT. Here the CDR3 DNA reads TGTGCCAGCACCCACGCGGGTGGCGGGAGCTACGAGCAGTACTTC. Protein sequence: CASTHAGGGSYEQYF.

This chain joins TRBV4-1 and TRBJ1-4, with D maybe TRBD1 (5 bases). V was cut by 2 bases and J by 8 bases, with 12 bases left in between. CDR1 and CDR2 from the germline V gene are MGHRA and YSYEKL. The CDR3 runs to 14 residues. This CDR3 reads CASSQTGRHEKLFF. In nucleotides, the CDR3 is TGCGCCAGCAGCCAAACAGGAAGACACGAAAAACTGTTTTTT.